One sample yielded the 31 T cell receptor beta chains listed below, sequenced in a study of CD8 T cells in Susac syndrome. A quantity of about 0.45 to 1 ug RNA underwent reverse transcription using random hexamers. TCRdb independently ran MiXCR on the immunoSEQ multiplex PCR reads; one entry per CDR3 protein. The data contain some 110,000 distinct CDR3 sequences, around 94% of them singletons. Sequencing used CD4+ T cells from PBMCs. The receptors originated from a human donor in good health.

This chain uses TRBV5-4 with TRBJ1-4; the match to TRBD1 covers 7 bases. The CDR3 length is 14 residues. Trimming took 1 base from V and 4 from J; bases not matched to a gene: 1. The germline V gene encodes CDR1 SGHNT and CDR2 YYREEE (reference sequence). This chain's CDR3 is CASSLTGVNEKLFF. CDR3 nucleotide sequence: TGTGCCAGCAGCTTGACAGGGGTTAATGAAAAACTGTTTTTT.

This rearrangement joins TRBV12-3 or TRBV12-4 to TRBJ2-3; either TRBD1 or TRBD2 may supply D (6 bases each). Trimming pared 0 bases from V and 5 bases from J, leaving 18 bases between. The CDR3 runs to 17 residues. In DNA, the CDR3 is TGTGCCAGCAGTTTAGCGCAGGGTAGCGGAGGGGGAGATACGCAGTATTTT. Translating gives CASSLAQGSGGGDTQYF.

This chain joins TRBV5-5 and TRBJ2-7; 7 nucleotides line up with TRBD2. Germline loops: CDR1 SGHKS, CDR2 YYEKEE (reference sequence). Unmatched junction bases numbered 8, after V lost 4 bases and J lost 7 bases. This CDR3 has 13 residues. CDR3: CASSDGRPGEQYF. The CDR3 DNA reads TGTGCCAGCAGCGACGGGAGGCCGGGGGAGCAGTACTTC.

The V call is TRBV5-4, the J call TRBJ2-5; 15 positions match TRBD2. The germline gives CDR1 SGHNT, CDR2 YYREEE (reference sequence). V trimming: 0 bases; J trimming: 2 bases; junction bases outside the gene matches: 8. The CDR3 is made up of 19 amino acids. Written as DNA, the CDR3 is TGTGCCAGCAGCTTGGGCGGACTAGCGGGAGGGCCGGGGCAAGAGACCCAGTACTTC. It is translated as CASSLGGLAGGPGQETQYF.

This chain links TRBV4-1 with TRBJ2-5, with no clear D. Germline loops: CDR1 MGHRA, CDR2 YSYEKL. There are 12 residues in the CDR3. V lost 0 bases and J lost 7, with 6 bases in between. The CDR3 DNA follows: TGCGCCAGCAGCCAAGAGAAGGGGACCCAGTACTTC. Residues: CASSQEKGTQYF.

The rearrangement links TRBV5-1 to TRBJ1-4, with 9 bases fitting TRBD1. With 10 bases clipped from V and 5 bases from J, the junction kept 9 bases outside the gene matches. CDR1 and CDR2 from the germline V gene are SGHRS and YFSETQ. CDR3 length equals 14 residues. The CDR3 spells CAFRQGGSNEKLFF. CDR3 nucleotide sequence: TGCGCCTTCCGACAGGGGGGCTCGAATGAAAAACTGTTTTTT.

DNA of the CDR3: TGTGCCAGCAATATCCAGGCTAGCAATCAGCCCCAGCATTTT. Protein sequence: CASNIQASNQPQHF. The V and J genes are TRBV2 and TRBJ1-5; D gene unclear. V lost 7 bases to trimming and J lost 0 bases, with 10 bases between them. This CDR3 is 14 amino acids long. CDR1 and CDR2 (germline): SNHLY, FYNNEI.

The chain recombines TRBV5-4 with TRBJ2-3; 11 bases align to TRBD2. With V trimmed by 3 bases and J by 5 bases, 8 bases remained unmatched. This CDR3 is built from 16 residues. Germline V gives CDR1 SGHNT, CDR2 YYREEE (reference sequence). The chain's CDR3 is CASSSSTSGSRDTQYF. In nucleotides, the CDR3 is TGTGCCAGCAGCTCCTCTACTAGCGGGAGTAGAGATACGCAGTATTTT.

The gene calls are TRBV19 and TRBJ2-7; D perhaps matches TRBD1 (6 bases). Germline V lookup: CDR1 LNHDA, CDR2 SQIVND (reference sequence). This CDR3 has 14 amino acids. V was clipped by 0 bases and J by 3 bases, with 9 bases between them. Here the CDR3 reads CASSIEYRVYEQYF. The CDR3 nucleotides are TGTGCCAGTAGTATAGAGTACAGGGTCTACGAGCAGTACTTC.

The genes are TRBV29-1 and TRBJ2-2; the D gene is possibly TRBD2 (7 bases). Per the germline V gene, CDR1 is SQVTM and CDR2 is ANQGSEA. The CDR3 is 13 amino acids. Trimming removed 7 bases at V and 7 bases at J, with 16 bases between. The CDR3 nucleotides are TGCAGCGCCGGGGGGCAGAGCAGCGGGGAGCTGTTTTTT. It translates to CSAGGQSSGELFF.

The CDR3: CASSIVQGDTEAFF. The DNA of the CDR3 is TGTGCCAGCAGCATTGTTCAGGGTGACACTGAAGCTTTCTTT. The rearrangement links TRBV5-6 to TRBJ1-1, with a tentative D call TRBD1 (5 bases). Germline V CDR1 and CDR2: SGHDT, YYEEEE. The CDR3 loop spans 14 amino acids. Trimming took 4 bases from V and 3 from J, leaving 13 bases between them. Full variable domain (rest looked up from reference TRBV5-6 and TRBJ1-1): DAGVTQSPTHLIKTRGQQVTLRCSPKSGHDTVSWYQQALGQGPQFIFQYYEEEERQRGNFPDRFSGHQFPNYSSELNVNALLLGDSALYLCASSIVQGDTEAFFGQGTRLTVV.

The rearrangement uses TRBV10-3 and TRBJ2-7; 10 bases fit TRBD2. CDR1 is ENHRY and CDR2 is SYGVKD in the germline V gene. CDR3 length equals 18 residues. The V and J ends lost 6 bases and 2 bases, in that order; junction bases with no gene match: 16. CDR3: CAIRASGTGTSDTYEQYF. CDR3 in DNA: TGTGCCATCAGGGCCAGTGGGACCGGGACTAGCGATACCTACGAGCAGTACTTC.

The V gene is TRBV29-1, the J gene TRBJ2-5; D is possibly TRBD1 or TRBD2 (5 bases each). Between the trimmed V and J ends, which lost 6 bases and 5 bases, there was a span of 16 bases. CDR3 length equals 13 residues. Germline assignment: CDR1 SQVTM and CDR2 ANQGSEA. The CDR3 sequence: CSVLKRGVETQYF. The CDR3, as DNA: TGCAGCGTCCTTAAAAGGGGAGTGGAGACCCAGTACTTC.

The CDR3 nucleotides are TGTGCCAGCAGCACTCTTAGGACAGATACGCAGTATTTT. This sequence encodes CASSTLRTDTQYF. The rearrangement links TRBV5-6 to TRBJ2-3, with D uncertain. The V end lost 4 bases, the J end lost 3 bases, and 9 bases lay between the germline ends. This CDR3 has 13 amino acids. Germline CDR1 SGHDT, CDR2 YYEEEE.

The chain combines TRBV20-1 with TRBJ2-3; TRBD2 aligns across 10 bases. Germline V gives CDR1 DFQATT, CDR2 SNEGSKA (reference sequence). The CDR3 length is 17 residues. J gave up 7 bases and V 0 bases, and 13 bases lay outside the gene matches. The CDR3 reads CSARDARVAGGSNTQYF. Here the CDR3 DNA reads TGCAGTGCTAGAGATGCCCGGGTAGCGGGAGGTTCGAATACGCAGTATTTT.

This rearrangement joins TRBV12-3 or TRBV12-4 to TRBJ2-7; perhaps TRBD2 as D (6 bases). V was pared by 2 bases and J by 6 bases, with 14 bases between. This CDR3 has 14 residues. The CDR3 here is CASSLLGTSAEQYF. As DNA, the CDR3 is TGTGCCAGCAGTTTATTAGGGACTTCGGCCGAGCAGTACTTC.

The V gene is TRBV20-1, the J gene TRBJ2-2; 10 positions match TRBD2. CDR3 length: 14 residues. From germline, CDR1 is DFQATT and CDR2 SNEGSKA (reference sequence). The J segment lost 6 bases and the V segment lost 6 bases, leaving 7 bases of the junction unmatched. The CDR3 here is CSALISGRSGELFF. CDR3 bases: TGCAGTGCCCTGATTAGCGGGAGGTCCGGGGAGCTGTTTTTT.

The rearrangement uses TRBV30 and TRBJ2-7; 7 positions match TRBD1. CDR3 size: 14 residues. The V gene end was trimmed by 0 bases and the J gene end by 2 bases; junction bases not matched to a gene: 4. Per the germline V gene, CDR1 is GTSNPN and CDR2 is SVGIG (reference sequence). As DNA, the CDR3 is TGTGCCTGGAGTGTAATTGGACAGGCCTACGAGCAGTACTTC. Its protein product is CAWSVIGQAYEQYF.

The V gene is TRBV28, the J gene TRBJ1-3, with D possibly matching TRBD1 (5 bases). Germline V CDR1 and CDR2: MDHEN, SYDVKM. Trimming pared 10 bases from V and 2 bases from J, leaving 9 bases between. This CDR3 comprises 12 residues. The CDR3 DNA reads TGTGCCACTCAGGACACTGGAAACACCATATATTTT. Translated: CATQDTGNTIYF.

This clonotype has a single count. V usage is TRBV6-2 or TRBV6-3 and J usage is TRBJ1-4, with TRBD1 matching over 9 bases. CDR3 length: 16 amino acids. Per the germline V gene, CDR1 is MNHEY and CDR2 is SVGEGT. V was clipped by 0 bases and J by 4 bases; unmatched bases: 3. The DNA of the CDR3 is TGTGCCAGCAGTTACTCTTCGGACAGGGGTAATGAAAAACTGTTTTTT. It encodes CASSYSSDRGNEKLFF.

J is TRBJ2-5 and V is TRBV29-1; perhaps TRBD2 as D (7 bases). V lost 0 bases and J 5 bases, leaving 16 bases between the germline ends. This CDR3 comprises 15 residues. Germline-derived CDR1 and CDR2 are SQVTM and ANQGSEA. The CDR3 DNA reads TGCAGCGTTGAAGATCTCGGCGGGGGCTGGGAGACCCAGTACTTC. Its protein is CSVEDLGGGWETQYF.

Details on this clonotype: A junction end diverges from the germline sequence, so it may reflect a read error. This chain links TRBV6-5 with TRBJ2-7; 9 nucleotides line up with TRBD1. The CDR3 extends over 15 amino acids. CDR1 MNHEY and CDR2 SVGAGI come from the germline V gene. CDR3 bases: TGCGCCAGCAGTACCCAGGGACAGGGCCATTACGAGCAGTACTTC. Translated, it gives CASSTQGQGHYEQYF.

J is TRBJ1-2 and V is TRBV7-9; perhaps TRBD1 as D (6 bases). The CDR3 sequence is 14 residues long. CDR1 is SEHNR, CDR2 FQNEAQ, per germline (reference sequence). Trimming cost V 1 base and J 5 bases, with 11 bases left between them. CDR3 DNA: TGTGCCAGCAGCTTAGGGCGACAGGCATATGGCTACACCTTC. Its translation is CASSLGRQAYGYTF.

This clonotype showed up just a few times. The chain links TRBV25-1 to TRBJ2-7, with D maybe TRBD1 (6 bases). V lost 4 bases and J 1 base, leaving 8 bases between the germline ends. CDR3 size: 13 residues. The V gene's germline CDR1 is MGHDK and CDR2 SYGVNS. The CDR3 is CASSATGSYEQYF. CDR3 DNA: TGTGCCAGCAGTGCGACAGGTTCCTACGAGCAGTACTTC.

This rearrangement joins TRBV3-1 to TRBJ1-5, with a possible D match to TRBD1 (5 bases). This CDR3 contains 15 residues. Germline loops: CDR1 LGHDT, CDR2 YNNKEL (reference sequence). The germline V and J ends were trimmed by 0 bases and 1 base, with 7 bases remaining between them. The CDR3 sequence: CASSQEWGSNQPQHF. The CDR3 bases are TGTGCCAGCAGCCAAGAGTGGGGGAGCAATCAGCCCCAGCATTTT.

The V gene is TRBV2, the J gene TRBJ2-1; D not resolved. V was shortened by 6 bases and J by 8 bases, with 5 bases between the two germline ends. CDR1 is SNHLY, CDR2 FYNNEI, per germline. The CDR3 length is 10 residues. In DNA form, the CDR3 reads TGTGCCAGCAGACTCTATGAGCAGTTCTTC. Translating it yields CASRLYEQFF.

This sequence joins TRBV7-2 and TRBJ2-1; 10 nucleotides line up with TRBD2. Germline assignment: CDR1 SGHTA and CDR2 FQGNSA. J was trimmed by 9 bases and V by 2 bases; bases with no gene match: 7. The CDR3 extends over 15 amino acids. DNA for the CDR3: TGTGCCAGCAGCTTACTTCTAGCGGGAGTCGGTGAGCAGTTCTTC. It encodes CASSLLLAGVGEQFF.

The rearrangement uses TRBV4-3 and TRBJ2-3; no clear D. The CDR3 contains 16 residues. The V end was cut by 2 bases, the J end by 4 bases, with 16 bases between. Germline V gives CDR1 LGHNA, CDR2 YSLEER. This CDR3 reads CASSQRPPPRADTQYF. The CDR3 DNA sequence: TGCGCCAGCAGCCAACGACCCCCTCCCCGGGCAGATACGCAGTATTTT.

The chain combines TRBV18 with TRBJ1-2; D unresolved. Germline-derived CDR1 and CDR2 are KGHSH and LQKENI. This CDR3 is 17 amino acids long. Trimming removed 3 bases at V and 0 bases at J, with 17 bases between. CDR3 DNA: TGTGCCAGCTCACCGCCTCCCCGGGGATCGGCTAACTATGGCTACACCTTC. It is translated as CASSPPPRGSANYGYTF.

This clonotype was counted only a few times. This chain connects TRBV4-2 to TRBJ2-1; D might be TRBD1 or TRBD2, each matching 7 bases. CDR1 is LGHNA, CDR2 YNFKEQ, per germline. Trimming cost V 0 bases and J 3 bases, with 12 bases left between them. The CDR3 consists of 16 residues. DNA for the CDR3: TGTGCCAGCAGCCAAGACTCAGGGGGGGGCTACAATGAGCAGTTCTTC. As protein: CASSQDSGGGYNEQFF.

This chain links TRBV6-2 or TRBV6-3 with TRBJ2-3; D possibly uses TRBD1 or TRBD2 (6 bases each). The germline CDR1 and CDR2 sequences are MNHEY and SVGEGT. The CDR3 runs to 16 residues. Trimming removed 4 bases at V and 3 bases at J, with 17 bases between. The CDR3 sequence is CASSSTAGQGTDTQYF. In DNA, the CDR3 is TGTGCCAGCAGTTCCACTGCGGGGCAGGGGACAGATACGCAGTATTTT.